Described below is a single TCR beta chain sequence and its context. Its antigen specificity is not known. No much larger clone is present one base from it, and per-base qualities are unavailable. To sequence the TCRbeta CDR3 region, genomic DNA was isolated from the sorted cells. The immunoSEQ Assay was used for sequencing of TCRbeta CDR3 regions. In TCRdb, the immuneACCESS table is reduced to in-frame sequences with V and J assigned. These tables do not hold every clone; where another copy was compared, an unresolved V gene accounts for under half, and the others remain unexplained. For this sample there are under 85,000 clones; roughly 87% appear just once. The ten largest clonotypes hold 2.5% to 3% of the sample. Reading the germline V gene gives CDR1 KGHSH and CDR2 LQKENI. V is reduced by 3 bases and J by 1 base, leaving a spacing of 12 bases between them. The CDR3 contains 15 residues, cysteine and phenylalanine counted. Just CDR3 DNA is preserved here, 45 bases in frame from base 1.

The data originate from a study of OX40 agonist ivuxolimab in advanced cancers. Study-level background: Ivuxolimab was an agonistic, fully human IgG2 monoclonal antibody directed against OX40 (CD134), a costimulatory receptor. Intravenous ivuxolimab was administered to patients every 2 weeks at six dose levels: 0.01, 0.1, 0.3, 1.5, 3 and 10 mg/kg. Among the 52 dose-escalation patients, about 19 had hepatocellular carcinoma, some 15 melanoma, 9 renal cell carcinoma and 9 head and neck cancer. The dose-escalation cohort was around 84% male with a mean age of around 64 years, ranging from about 23 to 85. Patients were allowed to have had prior anti-PD-1, anti-PD-L1 or anti-CTLA-4 therapy, and roughly two fifths of the dose-escalation patients had been treated with checkpoint inhibitors. Three dose-escalation patients achieved partial responses, one with hepatocellular carcinoma and two with cutaneous melanoma. Peripheral TCRbeta sequencing was intended to test whether TCR sequence diversity was altered and clonal T-cell expansion was caused by ivuxolimab. The paper covers the monotherapy dose-escalation part of the phase I ivuxolimab trial, which included N ≈ 57 patients. Broader findings and caveats from the paper: In the 0.1-3.0 mg/kg groups, partial responders had among the lowest normalized peripheral clonal expansion, particularly in CD8+ T cells. Low levels of normalized T-cell clonal expansion were also shown by some nonresponding patients. On average, CD8+ T cells showed more expanded clones than CD4+ T cells after ivuxolimab. At doses of 0.1 to 3.0 mg/kg, clonal expansion of both CD4+ and CD8+ T cells in blood was seen between baseline and week 6. Antigen specificity was not determined for the clonally expanded peripheral T cells.

Patients with a history of autoimmune disease or receiving systemic immunosuppression were excluded from the trial. Peripheral blood for TCR sequencing was collected from all dose cohorts at baseline, on cycle 4 day 1, and on cycle 7 day 1. The samples were taken from a phase I, first-in-human, multicenter, open-label dose-escalation trial of ivuxolimab. Adults with locally advanced or metastatic head and neck squamous cell, hepatocellular, melanoma or renal cell carcinoma were enrolled in the trial. Before TCR sequencing, CD4+ T cells and CD8+ T cells from peripheral blood were sorted into separate populations.

The receptor was isolated from an adult with an advanced solid tumor such as melanoma, head and neck, liver or kidney cancer. Recombination connected TRBV18 to TRBJ1-1; TRBD1 is perhaps the D gene, given 6 matching bases. The source was CD4+ or CD8+ T cells sorted from blood, collected in a trial of the OX40 agonist ivuxolimab. The CDR3 sequence is CASSPGTRRNTEAFF. The sequence in DNA is TGTGCCAGCTCACCGGGGACAAGACGGAACACTGAAGCTTTCTTT.